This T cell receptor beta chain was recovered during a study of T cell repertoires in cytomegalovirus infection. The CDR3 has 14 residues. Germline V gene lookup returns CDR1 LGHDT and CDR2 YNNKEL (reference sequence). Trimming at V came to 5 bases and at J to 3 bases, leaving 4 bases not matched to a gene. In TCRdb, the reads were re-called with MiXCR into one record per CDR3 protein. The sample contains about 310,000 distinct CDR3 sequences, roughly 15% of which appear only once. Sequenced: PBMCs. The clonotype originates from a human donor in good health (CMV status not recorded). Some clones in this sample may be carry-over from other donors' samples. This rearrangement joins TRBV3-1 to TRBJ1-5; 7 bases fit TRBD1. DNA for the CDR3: TGTGCCAGCAGCGGAGGGACAGTCAATCAGCCCCAGCATTTT. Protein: CASSGGTVNQPQHF.